What follows are 15 T cell receptor beta chains derived from one specimen sequenced in a study of T cell responses to AZD1222 COVID-19 vaccine. Libraries were prepared by immunoSEQ multiplex PCR; TCRdb keeps only in-frame clonotypes and omits some of them. The table has about 130,000 clones, approximately 91% seen once. Specimen: peripheral blood, collected 28 days after the second AZD1222 dose. All receptors come from an adult who received the AZD1222 COVID-19 vaccine.

This chain uses TRBV6-4 with TRBJ1-2, with 8 bases lining up with TRBD1. The CDR3 is 13 amino acids. Trimming took 4 bases from V and 5 from J; bases not matched to a gene: 3. Germline CDR1 is MRHNA and CDR2 is SNTAGT. CDR3 sequence (DNA): TGTGCCAGCAGTGCCCGGACAGGGTATGGCTACACCTTC. Protein sequence: CASSARTGYGYTF.

The J gene is TRBJ2-5, the V gene TRBV7-6, with 10 nucleotides matching TRBD1. Trimming cost V 5 bases and J 4 bases; bases outside gene matches: 10. The CDR3 totals 16 residues. Germline V gene lookup returns CDR1 SGHVS and CDR2 FNYEAQ. This chain's CDR3 is CASSPRTGGGGETQYF. As DNA, the CDR3 is TGTGCCAGCAGCCCCCGGACAGGGGGGGGCGGAGAGACCCAGTACTTC. Based on the CDR3 plus reference TRBV7-6 and TRBJ2-5, the full variable domain is GAGVSQSPRYKVTKRGQDVALRCDPISGHVSLYWYRQALGQGPEFLTYFNYEAQQDKSGLPNDRFSAERPEGSISTLTIQRTEQRDSAMYRCASSPRTGGGGETQYFGPGTRLLVL.

The chain is built from TRBV7-2 and TRBJ2-5; 8 bases are shared with TRBD2. The CDR3 covers 15 residues. Germline trimming cut 5 bases from V and 5 bases from J; bases unmatched to any gene: 10. Germline V gene data show CDR1 as SGHTA and CDR2 as FQGNSA. Here the CDR3 DNA reads TGTGCCAGCAGCCCTATCCGGGGGGGATGGGAGACCCAGTACTTC. It yields the protein CASSPIRGGWETQYF.

The chain recombines TRBV6-1 with TRBJ1-2; TRBD1 aligns across 11 bases. The CDR3 totals 16 residues. J gave up 6 bases and V 4 bases, and 10 bases lay outside the gene matches. In germline, CDR1 is MNHNS, CDR2 SASEGT. This CDR3 reads CASSGLGQGGRDGYTF. The CDR3 region has the DNA TGTGCCAGCAGTGGATTGGGACAGGGGGGAAGGGATGGCTACACCTTC.

V gene TRBV5-1 combines with J gene TRBJ2-5; D possibly corresponds to TRBD2 (6 bases). Trimming stripped 5 bases from V and 2 bases from J, with 13 bases between. The CDR3 extends over 14 amino acids. Germline V CDR1 and CDR2: SGHRS, YFSETQ. The CDR3 nucleotides are TGCGCCAGCAGTACTACTAGCCGTCAAGAGACCCAGTACTTC. Its translation is CASSTTSRQETQYF. Based on the CDR3 plus reference TRBV5-1 and TRBJ2-5, the full variable domain is KAGVTQTPRYLIKTRGQQVTLSCSPISGHRSVSWYQQTPGQGLQFLFEYFSETQRNKGNFPGRFSGRQFSNSRSEMNVSTLELGDSALYLCASSTTSRQETQYFGPGTRLLVL.

The rearrangement joins TRBV19 to TRBJ2-2; TRBD1 matches at 7 bases. The germline gives CDR1 LNHDA, CDR2 SQIVND (reference sequence). V lost 5 bases and J lost 4; bases outside the gene matches: 7. The CDR3 is 15 residues long. The CDR3: CASSVMTGLTGELFF. As DNA, the CDR3 is TGTGCCAGTAGTGTGATGACAGGGCTCACCGGGGAGCTGTTTTTT.

This chain uses TRBV24-1 with TRBJ1-2; D not certain. CDR1 KGHDR and CDR2 SFDVKD come from the germline V gene. This CDR3 region has 13 residues. Trimming pared 4 bases from V and 2 bases from J, leaving 7 bases between. For the CDR3, the DNA is TGTGCCACCAGTGAGGGCAGGAACTATGGCTACACCTTC. This sequence encodes CATSEGRNYGYTF.

This clone was recorded only once. CDR3 nucleotides: TGTGCCAGCACCCAGGGATGGTACGAGCAGTACTTC. It translates to CASTQGWYEQYF. This chain joins TRBV12-3 or TRBV12-4 and TRBJ2-7, with a possible D match to TRBD1 (5 bases). V dropped 7 bases and J dropped 4 bases, with 11 bases sitting between them. The CDR3 is 12 residues long.

The V gene is TRBV10-3, the J gene TRBJ2-3, with 8 bases that match TRBD2. The CDR3 covers 15 residues. V lost 2 bases and J lost 10; bases outside the gene matches: 11. CDR1 is ENHRY, CDR2 SYGVKD, per germline. CDR3 in DNA: TGTGCCATCAGTGAGGGAGCGGGGGCCCGAGGTGCGCAGTATTTT. Translating it yields CAISEGAGARGAQYF.

This clone was seen only once. The chain uses TRBV4-2 and TRBJ1-2; unclear D gene. Germline CDR1 is LGHNA and CDR2 is YNFKEQ. The V end lost 5 bases, the J end lost 13 bases, and 14 bases lay between the germline ends. This CDR3 comprises 11 residues. The DNA for the CDR3 is TGTGCCAGCAGCTACCACACCGAATTCACCTTC. Encoded protein: CASSYHTEFTF.

The chain is built from TRBV30 and TRBJ1-2, with D unclear. CDR3 length equals 15 residues. The germline V gene encodes CDR1 GTSNPN and CDR2 SVGIG (reference sequence). V was trimmed by 2 bases and J by 8 bases, leaving 21 bases between them. The CDR3 DNA is TGTGCCTGGAGTACCATCATCGACGGGAGATGGGGCTACACCTTC. Its translation is CAWSTIIDGRWGYTF.

The J gene is TRBJ1-6, the V gene TRBV7-2; 7 bases are a match to TRBD1. The CDR3 length is 15 residues. V lost 5 bases, J lost 5 bases, and 6 bases stayed unmatched. Germline CDR1 is SGHTA and CDR2 is FQGNSA. The CDR3: CASSTMTGNNSPLHF. CDR3 nucleotides: TGTGCCAGCAGCACCATGACAGGGAATAATTCACCCCTCCACTTT.

The CDR3 spells CASSYPTGSEAFF. DNA for the CDR3: TGTGCCAGCAGTTACCCGACAGGGTCTGAAGCTTTCTTT. The chain combines TRBV6-2 or TRBV6-3 with TRBJ1-1; 7 positions match TRBD1. Per germline, CDR1 MNHEY and CDR2 SVGEGT. The length of the CDR3 is 13 residues. The trim removed 2 bases at V and 6 bases at J, leaving 3 bases unmatched.

V gene TRBV11-1 combines with J gene TRBJ2-1; the match to TRBD2 covers 12 bases. The germline V gene has CDR1 SGHAT and CDR2 FQDESV (reference sequence). The CDR3 sequence is 16 residues long. V was clipped by 0 bases and J by 5 bases; unmatched bases: 2. The CDR3 region is CASSLALAGGHNEQFF. The CDR3 bases are TGTGCCAGCAGCTTAGCCCTAGCGGGAGGGCACAATGAGCAGTTCTTC.

The CDR3 sequence is CASSSGGYGNTIYF. Written as DNA, the CDR3 is TGTGCCAGTAGTTCAGGGGGCTACGGAAACACCATATATTTT. The chain links TRBV19 to TRBJ1-3; 8 positions agree with TRBD1. Germline-derived CDR1 and CDR2 are LNHDA and SQIVND (reference sequence). The CDR3 has 14 residues. V was pared by 5 bases and J by 4 bases, with 4 bases of the junction left unmatched.